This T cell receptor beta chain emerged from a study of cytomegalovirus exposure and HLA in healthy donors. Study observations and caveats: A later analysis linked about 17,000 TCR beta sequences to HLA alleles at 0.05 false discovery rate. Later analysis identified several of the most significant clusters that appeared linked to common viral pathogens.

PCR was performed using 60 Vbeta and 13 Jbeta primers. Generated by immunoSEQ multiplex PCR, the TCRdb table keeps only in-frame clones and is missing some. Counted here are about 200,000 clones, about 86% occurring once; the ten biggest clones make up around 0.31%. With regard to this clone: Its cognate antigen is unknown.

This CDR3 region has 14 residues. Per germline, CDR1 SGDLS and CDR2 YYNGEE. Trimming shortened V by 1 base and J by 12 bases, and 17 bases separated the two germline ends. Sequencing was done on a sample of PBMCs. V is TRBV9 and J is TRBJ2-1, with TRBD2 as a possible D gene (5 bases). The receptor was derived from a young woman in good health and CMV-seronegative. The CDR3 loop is CASSVKIPRGLQFF. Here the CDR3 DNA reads TGTGCCAGCAGCGTAAAAATTCCACGAGGGCTGCAGTTCTTC. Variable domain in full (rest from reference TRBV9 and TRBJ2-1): DSGVTQTPKHLITATGQRVTLRCSPRSGDLSVYWYQQSLDQGLQFLIQYYNGEERAKGNILERFSAQQFPDLHSELNLSSLELGDSALYFCASSVKIPRGLQFFGPGTRLTVL.